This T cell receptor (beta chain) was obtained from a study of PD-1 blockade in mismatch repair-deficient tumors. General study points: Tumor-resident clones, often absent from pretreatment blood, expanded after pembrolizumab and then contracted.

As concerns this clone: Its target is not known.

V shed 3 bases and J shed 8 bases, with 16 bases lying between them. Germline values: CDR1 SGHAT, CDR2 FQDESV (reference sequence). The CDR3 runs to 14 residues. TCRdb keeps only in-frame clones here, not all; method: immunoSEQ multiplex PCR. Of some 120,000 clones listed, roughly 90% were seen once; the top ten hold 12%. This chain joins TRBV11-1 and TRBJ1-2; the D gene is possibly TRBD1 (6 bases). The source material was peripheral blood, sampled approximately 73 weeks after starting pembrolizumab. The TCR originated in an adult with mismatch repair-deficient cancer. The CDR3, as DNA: TGTGCCAGCAGCTTGAGGTCCAGGGGAAGCGGCTACACCTTC. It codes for CASSLRSRGSGYTF.